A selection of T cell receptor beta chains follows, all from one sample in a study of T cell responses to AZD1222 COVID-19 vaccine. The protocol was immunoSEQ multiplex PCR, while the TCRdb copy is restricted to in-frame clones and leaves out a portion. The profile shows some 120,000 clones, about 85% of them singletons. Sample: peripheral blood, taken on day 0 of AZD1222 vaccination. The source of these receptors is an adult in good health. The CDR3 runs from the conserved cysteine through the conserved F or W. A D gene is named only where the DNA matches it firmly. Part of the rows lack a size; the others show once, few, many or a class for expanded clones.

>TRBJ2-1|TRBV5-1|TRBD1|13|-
CASSLRQGNEQFF
TGCGCCAGCAGCTTGCGACAGGGGAATGAGCAGTTCTTC
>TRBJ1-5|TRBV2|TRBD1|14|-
CASSDGQGGQPQHF
TGTGCCAGCAGCGATGGACAGGGGGGTCAGCCCCAGCATTTT
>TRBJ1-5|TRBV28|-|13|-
CASSLRQFQPQHF
TGTGCCAGCAGTTTAAGACAGTTCCAGCCCCAGCATTTT
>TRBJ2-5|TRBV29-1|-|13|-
CSGRHSGVETQYF
TGCAGCGGACGGCACTCGGGAGTAGAGACCCAGTACTTC
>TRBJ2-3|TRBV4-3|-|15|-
CASSQARASTDTQYF
TGCGCCAGCAGCCAAGCAAGGGCTAGCACAGATACGCAGTATTTT
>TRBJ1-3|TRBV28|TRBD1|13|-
CASRQGWGNTIYF
TGTGCCAGCAGACAGGGGTGGGGAAACACCATATATTTT
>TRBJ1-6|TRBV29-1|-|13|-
CSGSEGLNSPLHF
TGCAGCGGGTCTGAAGGGCTGAATTCACCCCTCCACTTT
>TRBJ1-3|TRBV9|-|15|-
CASSPGGSSGNTIYF
TGTGCCAGCAGCCCTGGGGGGAGCTCTGGAAACACCATATATTTT
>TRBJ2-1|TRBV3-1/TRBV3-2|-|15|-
CASTPQAVSYNEQFF
TGTGCCAGCACCCCTCAGGCGGTCTCCTACAATGAGCAGTTCTTC
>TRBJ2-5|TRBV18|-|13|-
CASSLGLQETQYF
TGTGCCAGCTCACTGGGTCTCCAAGAGACCCAGTACTTC
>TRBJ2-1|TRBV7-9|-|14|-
CASSLAVPGDEQFF
TGTGCCAGCAGCTTAGCGGTCCCAGGGGATGAGCAGTTCTTC
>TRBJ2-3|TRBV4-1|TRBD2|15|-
CASSISSGGGDTQYF
TGCGCCAGCAGCATATCTAGCGGGGGAGGAGATACGCAGTATTTT
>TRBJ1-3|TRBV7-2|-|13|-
CASSQRTGNTIYF
TGTGCCAGCAGCCAAAGAACGGGAAACACCATATATTTT
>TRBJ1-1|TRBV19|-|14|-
CASSTNRVSTEAFF
TGTGCCAGTAGTACGAACAGGGTAAGCACTGAAGCTTTCTTT
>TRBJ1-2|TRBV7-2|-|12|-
CASSREVYGYTF
TGTGCCAGCAGCAGGGAGGTCTATGGCTACACCTTC
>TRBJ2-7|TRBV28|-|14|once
CASSFSSRADEQYF
TGTGCCAGCAGTTTTAGTTCACGCGCGGACGAGCAGTACTTC
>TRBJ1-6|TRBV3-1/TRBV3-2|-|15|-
CASSQDTTASSPLHF
TGTGCCAGCAGCCAAGATACGACAGCTTCTTCACCCCTCCACTTT
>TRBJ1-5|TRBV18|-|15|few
CASRPQGPPNQPQHF
TGTGCCAGCCGGCCCCAGGGGCCCCCCAATCAGCCCCAGCATTTT
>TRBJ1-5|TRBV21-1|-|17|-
CASSKGQGQGGNQPQHF
TGTGCCAGCAGCAAAGGACAGGGCCAAGGGGGCAATCAGCCCCAGCATTTT
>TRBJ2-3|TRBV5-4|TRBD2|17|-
CASSLVLAGGYTDTQYF
TGTGCCAGCAGCTTGGTTCTAGCGGGGGGATACACAGATACGCAGTATTTT
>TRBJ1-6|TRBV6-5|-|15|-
CASRPTIAINSPLHF
TGTGCCAGCAGACCTACCATCGCGATTAATTCACCCCTCCACTTT
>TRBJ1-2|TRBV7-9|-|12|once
CASSLGTYGYTF
TGTGCCAGCAGCTTAGGTACCTATGGCTACACCTTC
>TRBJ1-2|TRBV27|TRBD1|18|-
CASSPTPSGGETNYGYTF
TGTGCCAGCAGTCCAACCCCCTCAGGGGGCGAGACTAACTATGGCTACACCTTC
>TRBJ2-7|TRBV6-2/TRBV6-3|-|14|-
CASSYSAGRHEQYF
TGTGCCAGCAGTTACTCTGCGGGGCGCCACGAGCAGTACTTC
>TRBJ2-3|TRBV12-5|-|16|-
CASGLSAGASTDTQYF
TGTGCTAGTGGTTTGTCGGCGGGGGCTAGCACAGATACGCAGTATTTT
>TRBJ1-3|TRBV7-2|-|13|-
CASSLGGGNTIYF
TGTGCCAGCAGCCTAGGGGGGGGAAACACCATATATTTT
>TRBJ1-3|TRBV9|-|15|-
CASGPLGHSGNTIYF
TGTGCCAGCGGGCCATTGGGCCACTCTGGAAACACCATATATTTT
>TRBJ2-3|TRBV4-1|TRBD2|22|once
CASSQETRGTSGGPKSTDTQYF
TGCGCCAGCAGCCAAGAGACCCGAGGAACTAGCGGGGGGCCGAAGAGCACAGATACGCAGTATTTT
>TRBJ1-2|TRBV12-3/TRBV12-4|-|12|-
CASSLGQGGYTF
TGTGCCAGCAGTTTAGGCCAAGGGGGCTACACCTTC
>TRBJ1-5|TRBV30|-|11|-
CAWGMNQPQHF
TGTGCCTGGGGAATGAATCAGCCCCAGCATTTT
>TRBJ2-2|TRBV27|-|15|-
CASSLSRELAGELFF
TGTGCCAGCAGTTTATCGCGGGAATTAGCCGGGGAGCTGTTTTTT
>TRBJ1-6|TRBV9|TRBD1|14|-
CASSDRDRDSPLHF
TGTGCCAGCAGCGACCGGGACAGGGATTCACCCCTCCACTTT
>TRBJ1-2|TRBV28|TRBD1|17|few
CAVQGVSRGKANYGYTF
TGTGCCGTCCAGGGGGTCTCGCGAGGGAAAGCTAACTATGGCTACACCTTC
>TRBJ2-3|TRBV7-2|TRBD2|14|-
CASSLDAAGGRQYF
TGTGCCAGCAGCTTAGACGCTGCGGGGGGACGGCAGTATTTT
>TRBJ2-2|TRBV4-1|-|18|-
CASRNDGGRYPNTGELFF
TGCGCCAGCCGAAACGATGGGGGGCGATATCCCAACACCGGGGAGCTGTTTTTT
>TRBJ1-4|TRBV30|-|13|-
CAQKRSSNEKLFF
TGTGCCCAGAAAAGATCCTCTAATGAAAAACTGTTTTTT
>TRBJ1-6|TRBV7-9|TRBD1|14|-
CASSEQGADSPLHF
TGTGCCAGCAGCGAACAGGGGGCTGATTCACCCCTCCACTTT
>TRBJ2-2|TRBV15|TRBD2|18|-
CATSRGWTSGGYTGELFF
TGTGCCACCAGCAGAGGATGGACTAGCGGGGGGTACACCGGGGAGCTGTTTTTT
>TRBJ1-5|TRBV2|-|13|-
CASSGGQNQPQHF
TGTGCCAGCAGTGGAGGACAGAATCAGCCCCAGCATTTT
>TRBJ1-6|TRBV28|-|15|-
CASSQRGSYNSPLHF
TGTGCCAGTTCCCAGCGGGGCTCGTATAATTCACCCCTCCACTTT
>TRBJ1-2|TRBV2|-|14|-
CASSESEGHYGYTF
TGTGCCAGCAGTGAAAGCGAGGGACACTATGGCTACACCTTC
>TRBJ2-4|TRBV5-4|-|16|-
CASSGSGVFTKNIQYF
TGTGCCAGCAGCGGGTCGGGGGTTTTTACCAAAAACATTCAGTACTTC
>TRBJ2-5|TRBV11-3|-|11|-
CASSHDETQYF
TGTGCCAGCAGCCACGACGAGACCCAGTACTTC
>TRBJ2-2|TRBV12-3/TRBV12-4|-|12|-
CASSLRAGELFF
TGTGCCAGCAGTTTGAGAGCCGGGGAGCTGTTTTTT
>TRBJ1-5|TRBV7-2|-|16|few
CASSLVGGAVNQPQHF
TGTGCCAGCAGCTTAGTGGGTGGGGCGGTTAATCAGCCCCAGCATTTT
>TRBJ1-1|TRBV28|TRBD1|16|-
CASSLSRGTGNTEAFF
TGTGCCAGCAGTTTATCTAGGGGGACAGGGAACACTGAAGCTTTCTTT
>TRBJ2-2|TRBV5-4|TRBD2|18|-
CASSTRTSGGLGTGELFF
TGTGCCAGCAGCACCCGGACTAGCGGGGGATTGGGAACCGGGGAGCTGTTTTTT
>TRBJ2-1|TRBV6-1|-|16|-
CASSEPTLKAYNEQFF
TGTGCCAGCAGTGAACCGACCCTAAAGGCCTACAATGAGCAGTTCTTC
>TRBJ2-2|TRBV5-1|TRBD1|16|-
CASSLGTGIGMGELFF
TGCGCCAGCAGCTTGGGGACAGGGATTGGAATGGGGGAGCTGTTTTTT
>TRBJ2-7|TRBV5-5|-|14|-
CASSLGATSYEQYF
TGTGCCAGCAGCTTGGGGGCAACCTCCTACGAGCAGTACTTC
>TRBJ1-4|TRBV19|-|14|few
CASIPTAAGEKLFF
TGTGCCAGTATTCCGACAGCGGCAGGGGAAAAACTGTTTTTT
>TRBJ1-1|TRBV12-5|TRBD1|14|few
CASAWGQRNTEAFF
TGTGCTAGTGCTTGGGGACAGAGGAACACTGAAGCTTTCTTT
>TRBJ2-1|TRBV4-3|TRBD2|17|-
CASSQGFGGGSYNEQFF
TGCGCCAGCAGCCAAGGTTTCGGGGGGGGCTCCTACAATGAGCAGTTCTTC
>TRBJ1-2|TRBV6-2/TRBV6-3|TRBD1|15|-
CASSLGQALFGGYTF
TGTGCCAGCAGCCTTGGACAGGCCTTATTTGGAGGCTACACCTTC
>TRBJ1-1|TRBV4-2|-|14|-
CVSSQDGQYGGNFF
TGTGTCAGCAGCCAAGACGGGCAGTACGGAGGTAATTTCTTT
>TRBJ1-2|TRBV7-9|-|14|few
CASSLVPGRGGYTF
TGTGCCAGCAGCTTGGTACCAGGGAGAGGTGGCTACACCTTC